The 8 T cell receptor beta chains listed next were all sequenced from one sample in a study of CD8 T cells in Susac syndrome. An amount of RNA that ranged from about 0.45 to 1 ug was reverse transcribed with random hexamers. TCRdb used MiXCR to reprocess the immunoSEQ multiplex PCR reads, holding one entry per CDR3 protein. The sample yields roughly 150,000 distinct CDR3 sequences, 90% to 96% seen once. Sequencing used CD4+ T cells from PBMCs. These receptors were collected from a human donor with Susac syndrome.

The gene calls are TRBV28 and TRBJ1-5, with 9 bases aligning to TRBD1. The V segment lost 8 bases and the J segment 0 bases; nucleotides outside the gene matches: 5. This CDR3 spans 15 amino acids. Germline loops: CDR1 MDHEN, CDR2 SYDVKM. The CDR3 region is CASSRQGGSNQPQHF. CDR3 sequence (DNA): TGTGCCAGCTCGAGACAGGGGGGTAGCAATCAGCCCCAGCATTTT.

V gene TRBV7-3 combines with J gene TRBJ2-5, with D possibly matching TRBD2 (7 bases). The CDR3 is 13 residues long. V shed 8 bases and J shed 1 base, with 11 bases lying between them. Germline values: CDR1 SGHTA, CDR2 FQGTGA. In nucleotides, the CDR3 is TGTGCCAGCGGCCGGGGGGCCCAAGAGACCCAGTACTTC. Its protein product is CASGRGAQETQYF. Based on the CDR3 plus reference TRBV7-3 and TRBJ2-5, the full variable domain is GAGVSQTPSNKVTEKGKYVELRCDPISGHTALYWYRQSLGQGPEFLIYFQGTGAADDSGLPNDRFFAVRPEGSVSTLKIQRTERGDSAVYLCASGRGAQETQYFGPGTRLLVL.

This chain connects TRBV15 to TRBJ2-3; tentatively, D is TRBD2 (5 bases). This CDR3 comprises 15 residues. The germline V gene has CDR1 LNHNV and CDR2 YYDKDF (reference sequence). V lost 3 bases and J 2 bases, leaving 12 bases between the germline ends. This CDR3 reads CATSSKSGYTDTQYF. The CDR3 bases are TGTGCCACCAGCAGTAAATCGGGGTACACAGATACGCAGTATTTT.

V gene TRBV12-3 or TRBV12-4 combines with J gene TRBJ2-1; D remains ambiguous. The length of the CDR3 is 14 residues. The V and J ends lost 3 bases and 5 bases respectively, with 11 bases between them. The CDR3 loop is CASSFLDLDNEQFF. The CDR3 DNA reads TGTGCCAGCAGTTTCCTTGACTTGGACAATGAGCAGTTCTTC.

The chain has TRBV18 and TRBJ2-7; maybe TRBD1 (6 bases). This CDR3 is built from 14 residues. Deletions cut 3 bases from V and 2 bases from J, with 11 bases between. Germline CDR1 and CDR2: KGHSH and LQKENI. For the CDR3, the DNA is TGTGCCAGCTCACCCTCAAGGACAGCCTACGAGCAGTACTTC. Its protein product is CASSPSRTAYEQYF.

The sample holds one count of this clonotype. The chain joins TRBV29-1 to TRBJ2-6, with TRBD2 identical over 7 bases. CDR3 length: 15 residues. In germline, CDR1 is SQVTM, CDR2 ANQGSEA. V lost 6 bases and J lost 0; bases outside the gene matches: 5. CDR3 DNA sequence: TGCAGCGTCGGGGGGAAGAGCTCTGGGGCCAACGTCCTGACTTTC. Residues: CSVGGKSSGANVLTF.

This rearrangement joins TRBV6-5 to TRBJ1-2; TRBD1 matches 8 bases. Germline V gives CDR1 MNHEY, CDR2 SVGAGI. V dropped 2 bases and J dropped 4; count of bases not matched to a gene: 6. The CDR3 has 15 amino acids. The CDR3: CASSYELTGGYGYTF. The CDR3 region has the DNA TGTGCCAGCAGTTACGAGTTAACAGGGGGCTATGGCTACACCTTC.

This chain connects TRBV12-3 or TRBV12-4 to TRBJ2-1; no clear D gene. The CDR3 spans 15 residues. Between the trimmed V and J ends, which lost 3 bases and 0 bases, there was a span of 9 bases. The CDR3, as DNA: TGTGCCAGCAGTTTTCGCGGTAGCTCCTACAATGAGCAGTTCTTC. Its protein is CASSFRGSSYNEQFF.